The rows below give T cell receptor beta chains drawn from one sample of a study of Ad26.COV2.S vaccination and SARS-CoV-2 variants. The method was immunoSEQ multiplex PCR; TCRdb's version includes in-frame clones alone and lacks a portion of them. The table records fewer than 400,000 clones, roughly 90% of them present only once. Sample: peripheral blood, taken in a trial of Ad26.COV2.S vaccine versus placebo. These receptors all come from a person between 18 and 60 years old who received the Ad26.COV2.S COVID-19 vaccine or a placebo. CDR3s include the opening cysteine and the closing phenylalanine or tryptophan. The D gene is left open where the match is weak. Part of the rows lack a size; the others show once, few, many or a class for expanded clones.

.	.	TRBV27	TRBJ1-1	TGTGCCAGCAGTTTAACGGGAAGGGACACTGAAGCTTTCTTT	CASSLTGRDTEAFF
.	.	TRBV6-4	TRBJ2-3	TGTGCCAGCAGTGACTCGAAGGTTTCCCGATTAGATACGCAGTATTTT	CASSDSKVSRLDTQYF
.	TRBD2	TRBV5-6	TRBJ2-1	TGTGCCAGCAGCTTGCCAGGGACTAGCGGAAATGAGCAGTTCTTC	CASSLPGTSGNEQFF
.	.	TRBV27	TRBJ2-1	TGTGCCAGCAGTTTACCGGGCAATGAGCAGTTCTTC	CASSLPGNEQFF
.	.	TRBV18	TRBJ2-3	TGTGCCAGCTCACCACTCCGAGGGGAAGGCACAGATACGCAGTATTTT	CASSPLRGEGTDTQYF
.	.	TRBV5-4	TRBJ1-1	TGTGCCAGCAGCTCCTCAGGGAAGACACACACTGAAGCTTTCTTT	CASSSSGKTHTEAFF
.	.	TRBV18	TRBJ1-1	TGTGCCAGCTCACCCGTAGCGGGGGCCCCCCGGGCTGAAGCTTTCTTT	CASSPVAGAPRAEAFF
.	.	TRBV7-9	TRBJ1-1	TGTGCCAGCAGCTTCGGCAGCCTGAACACTGAAGCTTTCTTT	CASSFGSLNTEAFF
.	.	TRBV7-6	TRBJ2-1	TGTGCCAGCAGCTTACCCATATACAATGAGCAGTTCTTC	CASSLPIYNEQFF
.	.	TRBV19	TRBJ1-1	TGTGCCAGTGGCCTACAGGGCTGGACCACTGAAGCTTTCTTT	CASGLQGWTTEAFF
.	TRBD1	TRBV19	TRBJ1-2	TGTGCCACCGGACAGGGAAGGCATGGCTACACCTTC	CATGQGRHGYTF
.	.	TRBV3-1/TRBV3-2	TRBJ2-2	TGTGCCAGCAGCCTCGGGGGGACACTTACCGGGGAGCTGTTTTTT	CASSLGGTLTGELFF
.	.	TRBV5-4	TRBJ2-7	TGTGCCAGCAGCTTAGGACATGCTGACGAGCAGTACTTC	CASSLGHADEQYF
.	TRBD2	TRBV11-2	TRBJ2-1	TGTGCCAGCAGCTTAGTTGGTAGCGGGGAGTCGTTCTTC	CASSLVGSGESFF
.	.	TRBV6-2/TRBV6-3	TRBJ2-7	TGTGCCAGCAGTCTAATTCAGGGGAGCTCCTACGAGCAGTACTTC	CASSLIQGSSYEQYF
.	.	TRBV10-3	TRBJ1-5	TGTGCCATCAGTGAGTCGGGGAAGGGCAATCAGCCCCAGCATTTT	CAISESGKGNQPQHF
.	.	TRBV4-3	TRBJ1-1	TGCGCCAGCAGCCGGAGGGGCACTGAAGCTTTCTTT	CASSRRGTEAFF
.	.	TRBV20-1	TRBJ2-1	TGCAGTGCTGGTACGTATGAGCAGTTCTTC	CSAGTYEQFF
.	TRBD1	TRBV19	TRBJ2-1	TGTGCCAGTAGTATAGGGACAGGGAAGGCCTACAATGAGCAGTTCTTC	CASSIGTGKAYNEQFF
.	.	TRBV21-1	TRBJ2-3	TGTGCCACCTGTCAGGGTCGTCTAGAAAACACAGATACGCAGTATTTT	CATCQGRLENTDTQYF
.	.	TRBV7-8	TRBJ2-5	TGTGCCAGCAGCTTAATCCAAGAGACCCAGTACTTC	CASSLIQETQYF
once	TRBD1	TRBV10-1	TRBJ1-2	TGCGCCAGCAGTCCGGGACAGAGTGGCTACACCTTC	CASSPGQSGYTF
.	.	TRBV7-8	TRBJ2-2	TGTGCCAGCAGCTTAGCGATCGGGACCCGTGGAGCCGGGGAGCTGTTTTTT	CASSLAIGTRGAGELFF
.	.	TRBV11-3	TRBJ2-3	TGTGCCAGCAGCTTAGCAGCGGTAGATACGCAGTATTTT	CASSLAAVDTQYF
.	TRBD1	TRBV6-5	TRBJ1-4	TGTGCCAGCGGCAGGGGGGGATATGGAAAACTGTTTTTT	CASGRGGYGKLFF
.	TRBD2	TRBV4-3	TRBJ2-5	TGCGCCAGCAGCCTCCGACTAGCGGGGAGTAGCCTCCAAGAGACCCAGTACTTC	CASSLRLAGSSLQETQYF
.	TRBD1	TRBV11-3	TRBJ1-3	TGTGCCAGCAGTGACACAGGGGCCTCTGGAAACACCATATATTTT	CASSDTGASGNTIYF
.	.	TRBV5-1	TRBJ1-1	TGCGCCAGCACCGTTGGGGGGGCTGATGAAGCTTTCTTT	CASTVGGADEAFF
.	.	TRBV7-2	TRBJ1-1	TGTGCCAGCAGCCAAAGGGGACACATGAACACTGAAGCTTTCTTT	CASSQRGHMNTEAFF
once	TRBD1	TRBV13	TRBJ1-5	TGTGCCAGCAGCTTAGGTACGGGACAGTTTCAGCCCCAGCATTTT	CASSLGTGQFQPQHF
.	.	TRBV27	TRBJ1-6	TGTGCCAGCAGTTCCCTCACAGGGAGTGGAGATTCACCCCTCCACTTT	CASSSLTGSGDSPLHF
.	.	TRBV28	TRBJ1-1	TGTGCCAGCAGCCCCTGGCGAGGGACTGAAGCTTTCTTT	CASSPWRGTEAFF
.	.	TRBV19	TRBJ2-2	TGTGCCAGTAGTATAAGGGGGGCCGGGGAGCTGTTTTTT	CASSIRGAGELFF
few	.	TRBV15	TRBJ1-2	TGTGCCACCAGCAGGGACAGAAACTATGGCTACACCTTC	CATSRDRNYGYTF
.	TRBD2	TRBV3-1/TRBV3-2	TRBJ2-1	TGTGCCAGCAGCCAAGTCCTCAGCGGGGTCTACAATGAGCAGTTCTTC	CASSQVLSGVYNEQFF
.	TRBD2	TRBV2	TRBJ2-7	TGTGCCAGCAGTGGTGGTGTCGGGGGGGCCTCCGGCGAGCAGTACTTC	CASSGGVGGASGEQYF
.	.	TRBV19	TRBJ1-3	TGTGCCAGTAGTATAGCTAAACCGGGCCCAGCGGCTGGAAACACCATATATTTT	CASSIAKPGPAAGNTIYF
.	.	TRBV11-2	TRBJ1-1	TGTGCCAGCGGTCTCCTTCCGGACACTGAAGCTTTCTTT	CASGLLPDTEAFF
.	TRBD1	TRBV4-3	TRBJ1-6	TGCGCCAGCAGCCAAGATCAGGGACAGGGGGCCCGGTCACCCCTCCACTTT	CASSQDQGQGARSPLHF
.	.	TRBV7-2	TRBJ1-1	TGTGCCAGCAGCAAGCAGGGAGGTACTGAAGCTTTCTTT	CASSKQGGTEAFF
.	TRBD2	TRBV5-1	TRBJ2-3	TGCGCCAGCAGCTCGGGGGGGCTCGACACAGATACGCAGTATTTT	CASSSGGLDTDTQYF
.	TRBD2	TRBV19	TRBJ2-5	TGTGCCAGTAGTATAGGTAGCGGGAGTGAGACCCAGTACTTC	CASSIGSGSETQYF
.	TRBD1	TRBV3-1/TRBV3-2	TRBJ1-3	TGTGCCAGCAGCCCGGGACAGGGGACATATTTT	CASSPGQGTYF
.	TRBD1	TRBV13	TRBJ1-2	TGTGCCAGCAGCTCTCTACAGGGGGGTAACTATGGCTACACCTTC	CASSSLQGGNYGYTF
.	.	TRBV7-2	TRBJ2-5	TGTGCCAGCAGCCCTTACCAAGAGACCCAGTACTTC	CASSPYQETQYF
.	TRBD1	TRBV5-8	TRBJ1-2	TGTGCCAGCAGTTTGTGGGGACAGGGGCTCACCCGCTATGGCTACACCTTC	CASSLWGQGLTRYGYTF
.	.	TRBV2	TRBJ1-2	TGTGCCAGCACCGAGGAGGAGAACTATGGCTACACCTTC	CASTEEENYGYTF
.	TRBD2	TRBV27	TRBJ2-1	TGTGCCAGCGCATTAGCGGGCTCCTACAATGAGCAGTTCTTC	CASALAGSYNEQFF
few	.	TRBV5-4	TRBJ1-2	TGTGCCAGCAGCCCGCCTCAGAGCCTTAAAAGGGGCGCCTTC	CASSPPQSLKRGAF
.	.	TRBV10-2	TRBJ1-1	TGCGCCACCATTTCGCAGGTGAACACTGAAGCTTTCTTT	CATISQVNTEAFF
.	TRBD1	TRBV19	TRBJ2-3	TGTGCCAGTAGGGCCGGGACAGGCCCTTGGGATACGCAGTATTTT	CASRAGTGPWDTQYF
.	.	TRBV11-3	TRBJ2-2	TGTGCCAGCAGCTTAGGGGGCCGGACCGGGGAGCTGTTTTTT	CASSLGGRTGELFF
.	.	TRBV10-3	TRBJ2-1	TGTGCCATCACCCAGACAGGAATCGAGGATGAGCAGTTCTTC	CAITQTGIEDEQFF